The 20 T cell receptor beta chains below all came from one sample that was sequenced in a study of tumor-infiltrating lymphocytes in primary liver carcinoma. TCR beta cDNA was reverse-transcribed from about 500 ng of total RNA. The reaction used a constant-region primer and ProtoScript II reverse transcriptase. Construction of TCR beta libraries relied on three successive nested multiplex PCR rounds employing slightly modified ARM-PCR. The opening two PCR rounds, about 10 cycles each, paired TRBV1-TRBV30 forward primers with a C-beta reverse primer. TCRdb passed the multiplex PCR reads through MiXCR, listing each CDR3 protein once. Of 90,000 to 150,000 distinct CDR3 sequences detected, about two thirds appear once; the ten largest clones hold about 8%. Investigators took RNA and DNA out together from roughly 18-30 mg of unsorted bulk tissue. Sequenced input: tumor-adjacent normal liver tissue. The source of these receptors is a woman between 55 and 75 years old with primary liver carcinoma and hepatitis B virus infection.

In the case of this clonotype: A much larger clone sits a single nucleotide away, making a read error possible. The chain carries TRBV6-1 and TRBJ1-1; D gene uncertain. In germline, CDR1 is MNHNS, CDR2 SASEGT. This CDR3 contains 13 residues. CDR3 protein: CASSESRNTGAFF. For the CDR3, the DNA is TGTGCCAGCAGTGAATCTCGGAACACTGGAGCTTTCTTT.

This chain links TRBV10-3 with TRBJ2-1; 8 positions match TRBD2. Trimming cost V 7 bases and J 6 bases; bases outside gene matches: 17. There are 17 residues in the CDR3. CDR1 and CDR2 from the germline V gene are ENHRY and SYGVKD. CDR3 in DNA: TGTGCCATCAACGAGGGCCGAGAGCCGGGAGGGGGCAATGAGCAGTTCTTC. As protein: CAINEGREPGGGNEQFF.

Comment on this clonotype: At one end the junction does not follow the germline gene, possibly because of a read error. The chain has TRBV29-1 and TRBJ2-3, with TRBD2 matching over 14 bases. The CDR3 is made up of 16 amino acids. CDR1 and CDR2 (germline): SQVTM, ANQGSEA. As DNA, the CDR3 is TGCAGCGTCACCGGACTAGCGGGAGGTGTTGGAGATACACAGTATTTT. Translating it yields CSVTGLAGGVGDTQYF.

As regards this clonotype: At one end the junction does not follow the germline gene, possibly because of a read error. The chain combines TRBV11-2 with TRBJ2-5, with D possibly TRBD1 on 5 matching bases. This CDR3 region has 13 residues. Germline values: CDR1 SGHAT, CDR2 FQNNGV. The CDR3 loop is CDSRRGYQETRCF. CDR3 DNA sequence: TGTGACAGCAGAAGGGGTTACCAAGAGACCCGGTGCTTC. The full variable domain, in which reference TRBV11-2 and TRBJ2-5 provide the parts outside the CDR3, is EAGVAQSPRYKIIEKRQSVAFWCNPISGHATLYWYQQILGQGPKLLIQFQNNGVVDDSQLPKDRFSAERLKGVDSTLKIQPAKLEDSAVYLCDSRRGYQETRCFGPGTRLLVL.

Of note for this clonotype: One junction end disagrees with the germline gene, perhaps due to a read error. This chain uses TRBV11-2 with TRBJ1-1, with a tentative D call TRBD1 (5 bases). Germline assignment: CDR1 SGHAT and CDR2 FQNNGV. The CDR3 totals 15 residues. CDR3 sequence: CASSSPGRGATEAFF. CDR3 bases: TGCGCCAGCAGCTCACCTGGGAGGGGAGCGACTGAAGCCTTCTTT.

About this clonotype: Being one base from a much bigger clone, this may be a read error. The chain carries TRBV6-5 and TRBJ2-1; tentatively, D is TRBD1 or TRBD2 (5 bases each). CDR1 and CDR2 from the germline V gene are MNHEY and SVGAGI. The CDR3 is made up of 15 amino acids. As DNA, the CDR3 is TGTGTCAGCAGTTACTTACGGGACCTACGCAATGAGCAGTTCTTC. This sequence encodes CVSSYLRDLRNEQFF.

As to this clonotype: In this CDR3 the conserved last residue, phenylalanine or tryptophan, is missing, so a read error is likely. The limits of the CDR3 on the DNA are not certain, so only TCRdb's listed CDR3 is given. This chain connects TRBV11-2 to TRBJ2-7; the table assigns TRBD2, which was not confirmed against the DNA. Germline assignment: CDR1 SGHAT and CDR2 FQNNGV. The CDR3 spans 18 residues, counting both ends. The CDR3 is CASSVQWAVGDYSYEQCY.

In regard to this clonotype: One end of the junction does not line up with germline, which may come from a read error. This chain joins TRBV11-2 and TRBJ2-3, with a tentative D call TRBD2 (6 bases). Germline loops: CDR1 SGHAT, CDR2 FQNNGV. CDR3 length: 17 residues. This CDR3 is CASSWTTSSVSTNTQYF. In DNA form, the CDR3 reads TGTGCCAGCAGCTGGACGACATCTAGCGTTAGCACAAATACGCAGTATTTT.

A word on this clonotype: One end of the junction does not line up with germline, which may come from a read error. CDR3 bases: TGTGCCAGTAGTTTTAGTCTGGCGGGGGCGCTGAACTATGGCTACACCTTC. This encodes CASSFSLAGALNYGYTF. The chain recombines TRBV12-3 or TRBV12-4 with TRBJ1-2, with D possibly matching TRBD1 (6 bases). This CDR3 is 17 amino acids long.

This clonotype showed up just a few times. This sequence may be a read error, since a much larger clone differs from it by one base. The chain carries TRBV12-3 or TRBV12-4 and TRBJ2-3; D is uncertain. The CDR3 has 12 amino acids. The CDR3 region has the DNA TGTGCCAGCGGTTCCCAAGAGAGATTAGGTTTTTTT. This sequence encodes CASGSQERLGFF.

V gene TRBV29-1 combines with J gene TRBJ2-3; D unresolved. V lost 6 bases and J 3 bases, leaving 22 bases between the germline ends. This CDR3 has 16 amino acids. Germline V gene sequence: CDR1 SQVTM, CDR2 ANQGSEA. The CDR3 is CSVGSRSSVRTDTQYF. In DNA, the CDR3 is TGCAGCGTCGGTAGCAGGAGTTCGGTACGTACAGATACGCAGTATTTT.

Of note for this clonotype: This CDR3 fails to terminate in the conserved phenylalanine or tryptophan, so it likely reflects a read error. The gene calls are TRBV11-2 and TRBJ2-1; D gene uncertain. The CDR3 is made up of 17 amino acids. CDR1 and CDR2 from the germline V gene are SGHAT and FQNNGV. CDR3 in amino acids: CASSSTPLRSSYNEQFL. CDR3 coding DNA: TGTGCCAGCAGCTCTACCCCACTGAGGAGCTCCTACAATGAACAGTTCCTC.

In the case of this clonotype: With a much larger clone just one base away, this may be a read error. The V call is TRBV5-1, the J call TRBJ2-3, with 11 bases aligning to TRBD2. Losses at the gene ends were 5 bases for V and 3 bases for J; bases not matched to a gene: 5. Germline CDR1 is SGHRS and CDR2 is YFSETQ. This CDR3 has 15 amino acids. CDR3 amino acids: CASSFRTSGTDTQYF. The CDR3 DNA reads as TGCGCCAGCAGTTTCCGGACTAGCGGGACAGATACGCAGTATTTT.

The chain has TRBV12-3 or TRBV12-4 and TRBJ1-1, with D perhaps matching TRBD1 (6 bases). Trimming took off 6 bases at V and 12 bases at J, with 23 bases between the two ends. This CDR3 has 14 residues. The chain's CDR3 is CASRSHGTNTGTFF. The DNA of the CDR3 is TGTGCCAGCAGATCCCACGGGACAAACACTGGAACTTTCTTT.

Worth noting for this clonotype: One end of the junction is discordant with germline, which a read error may explain. The chain uses TRBV28 and TRBJ2-4; D is perhaps TRBD2 (7 bases). This CDR3 contains 14 residues. Per the germline V gene, CDR1 is MDHEN and CDR2 is SYDVKM. For the CDR3, the DNA is TGTGCCAGCAACGGGGGGCTAGCCAAAAACAATCAGTACTTC. This gives the protein CASNGGLAKNNQYF.

Points on this clonotype: Relative to the germline gene, one junction end is altered; a read error may explain this. This chain joins TRBV6-5 and TRBJ2-7; 9 bases are shared with TRBD2. Germline CDR1 MNHEY, CDR2 SVGAGI. The CDR3 is 16 amino acids. The CDR3 loop is CASRSRTSVSSYEQYF. In DNA form, the CDR3 reads TGTGCCAGCAGATCCCGGACTAGCGTGAGTTCCTACGAGCAATACTTC.

This clonotype is a singleton in its sample. At one of its ends the junction is not consistent with the germline gene, which may arise from a read error. The chain employs TRBV5-4 and TRBJ1-4; TRBD1 is a possible D gene (6 bases). The CDR3 loop spans 16 amino acids. Germline V gene data show CDR1 as SGHNT and CDR2 as YYREEE (reference sequence). CDR3 amino acids: CASSLGGQGSNEKLSF. The CDR3 nucleotides are TGTGCCAGCAGCTTGGGGGGGCAGGGCTCGAACGAAAAACTGTCTTTT.

The J gene is TRBJ2-7, the V gene TRBV7-9; the D gene is possibly TRBD2 (5 bases). Germline CDR1 and CDR2: SEHNR and FQNEAQ (reference sequence). This CDR3 spans 13 amino acids. V was pared by 3 bases and J by 5 bases, with 11 bases between. In DNA, the CDR3 is TGTGCCAGCAGCTTTACAGCGGAGGACGAGCAGTACTTC. Translating gives CASSFTAEDEQYF.

V usage is TRBV10-3 and J usage is TRBJ2-3; D gene ambiguous. The CDR3 length is 13 residues. Per germline, CDR1 ENHRY and CDR2 SYGVKD. The CDR3 sequence is CPSNSGTSDTQYF. CDR3 bases: TGTCCCTCCAACTCCGGTACCTCAGATACGCAGTATTTT.

This chain joins TRBV11-1 and TRBJ2-7; either TRBD1 or TRBD2 may supply D (6 bases each). Germline loops: CDR1 SGHAT, CDR2 FQDESV (reference sequence). Trimming pared 9 bases from V and 6 bases from J, leaving 24 bases between. The CDR3 length is 15 residues. The CDR3 DNA follows: TGTGCCAGTAGTCCTCGGACAGCAGGACTATGCGAGCAGTACTTC. Translating it yields CASSPRTAGLCEQYF.